This T cell receptor beta chain was identified during a study of cytomegalovirus exposure and HLA in healthy donors. The primer mix had 60 Vbeta and 13 Jbeta primers. TCRdb's table, derived via immunoSEQ multiplex PCR, lists solely in-frame clones and lacks some. The data contain some 200,000 clones, 70% to 85% of them singletons. Germline values: CDR1 MNHNS, CDR2 SASEGT. The CDR3 consists of 14 residues. V lost 1 base and J lost 5, with 11 bases in between. Sequenced sample: PBMCs. The receptor comes from a woman aged 55-69 years in good health and CMV-seropositive. The gene calls are TRBV6-1 and TRBJ1-1, with D perhaps TRBD1 (6 bases). The CDR3: CASSEGGRATEAFF. The CDR3 nucleotides are TGTGCCAGCAGTGAAGGGGGGCGGGCAACTGAAGCTTTCTTT.